The 10 T cell receptor beta chains below were found in one sample sequenced in a study of OX40 agonist ivuxolimab in advanced cancers. Repertoires were generated with immunoSEQ multiplex PCR, while TCRdb's copy carries only in-frame clones and drops some. Of some 79,000 clones listed, 80% to 95% were seen once; the top ten hold approximately 0.45%. The sequencing used CD4+ or CD8+ T cells sorted from blood, collected in a trial of the OX40 agonist ivuxolimab. These receptors came from an adult with an advanced solid tumor such as melanoma, head and neck, liver or kidney cancer.

This sequence joins TRBV11-2 and TRBJ2-5, with a weak D call TRBD2 (5 bases). The J call may be faulty, since TRBJ2-7 better matches the DNA end. The CDR3 is 14 residues long. Germline V gene data show CDR1 as SGHAT and CDR2 as FQNNGV. As DNA, the CDR3 is TGTGCCAGCAGCTTAAATAGACTAAGCTACGAGCAGTACTTC. It encodes CASSLNRLSYEQYF.

The chain combines TRBV14 with TRBJ2-2; a possible D gene is TRBD1 (5 bases). The CDR3 contains 15 residues. The germline V gene has CDR1 SGHDN and CDR2 FVKESK. V lost 8 bases and J 4 bases, leaving 17 bases between the germline ends. Here the CDR3 reads CASARATAVTGELFF. The CDR3 DNA reads TGTGCCAGCGCCAGGGCTACCGCGGTCACCGGGGAGCTGTTTTTT.

This clone was detected only once. The chain combines TRBV5-1 with TRBJ2-1, with 7 positions matching TRBD2. CDR1 and CDR2 (germline): SGHRS, YFSETQ. Losses at the gene ends were 2 bases for V and 4 bases for J; bases not matched to a gene: 12. The CDR3 has 17 amino acids. The CDR3 DNA follows: TGCGCCAGCAGCTTTGTCCTTATAGCGGGCGGTTACAATGAGCAGTTCTTC. This gives the protein CASSFVLIAGGYNEQFF.

This clone occurred a few times. The J gene is TRBJ1-2, the V gene TRBV6-1; TRBD1 matches 8 bases. CDR1 and CDR2 (germline): MNHNS, SASEGT. The CDR3 extends over 13 amino acids. V shed 4 bases, J shed 8 bases, and the junction held 6 bases outside the gene matches. In nucleotides, the CDR3 is TGTGCCAGCAGTGTCTCAGGGGGCAGAGGCTACACCTTC. Protein sequence: CASSVSGGRGYTF.

The rearrangement joins TRBV18 to TRBJ2-5; 13 positions match TRBD2. The CDR3 has 18 amino acids. J gave up 4 bases and V 1 base, and 9 bases lay outside the gene matches. CDR1 KGHSH and CDR2 LQKENI come from the germline V gene. As DNA, the CDR3 is TGTGCCAGCTCACCACGGTTGCAACTAGCGGGAGGGCCAGAGACCCAGTACTTC. Translation gives CASSPRLQLAGGPETQYF. The entire variable domain, with the rest obtained from reference TRBV18 and TRBJ2-5, is as follows: NAGVMQNPRHLVRRRGQEARLRCSPMKGHSHVYWYRQLPEEGLKFMVYLQKENIIDESGMPKERFSAEFPKEGPSILRIQQVVRGDSAAYFCASSPRLQLAGGPETQYFGPGTRLLVL.

This clone was counted a single time. The genes are TRBV5-3 and TRBJ2-6; possibly TRBD2 for D (6 bases). TRBV5-3 is known as an ORF, though its function is uncertain. This CDR3 comprises 18 residues. Trimming took off 5 bases at V and 0 bases at J, with 18 bases between the two ends. DNA of the CDR3: TGTGCCAGAAGTTACGCGGGACTCGGAATCTCTGGGGCCAACGTCCTGACTTTC. It yields the protein CARSYAGLGISGANVLTF.

The chain has TRBV19 and TRBJ1-4, with unresolved D. The germline CDR1 and CDR2 sequences are LNHDA and SQIVND (reference sequence). The CDR3 length is 16 residues. V was trimmed by 1 base and J by 0 bases, leaving 9 bases between them. The CDR3 DNA reads as TGTGCCAGTAGTATAGTTCAGGATGCAACTAATGAAAAACTGTTTTTT. Its translation: CASSIVQDATNEKLFF.

The rearrangement joins TRBV18 to TRBJ2-1, with TRBD2 as a possible D gene (5 bases). Germline V lookup: CDR1 KGHSH, CDR2 LQKENI. CDR3 size: 15 residues. V lost 3 bases and J lost 3, with 12 bases in between. The CDR3 reads CASSPQAVGYNEQFF. CDR3 sequence (DNA): TGTGCCAGCTCACCCCAAGCGGTCGGCTACAATGAGCAGTTCTTC.

The rearrangement joins TRBV7-8 to TRBJ1-2, with D possibly TRBD1 on 5 matching bases. V shed 5 bases and J shed 3 bases, with 13 bases lying between them. In germline, CDR1 is SGHVS, CDR2 FQNEAQ. The CDR3 totals 14 residues. The CDR3 region is CASSPRRGDYGYTF. CDR3 nucleotide sequence: TGTGCCAGCAGCCCTAGAAGGGGAGACTATGGCTACACCTTC.

J is TRBJ1-2 and V is TRBV27; D not resolved. Germline loops: CDR1 MNHEY, CDR2 SMNVEV (reference sequence). V was cut by 8 bases and J by 4 bases, with 17 bases left in between. This CDR3 region has 14 residues. CDR3 DNA: TGTGCCAGCCGCCCCACCGGGGTAAGCTATGGCTACACCTTC. Translation: CASRPTGVSYGYTF.